The 8 T cell receptor beta chains reported below all come from one sample, sequenced in a study of blood T cell repertoires in COVID-19. The method was immunoSEQ multiplex PCR; TCRdb's version includes in-frame clones alone and lacks a portion of them. The table has a few hundred thousand clones, approximately 89% seen once. Sequenced sample: peripheral blood. These receptors were taken from a woman between 45 and 65 years old with COVID-19, enrolled during active disease.

The chain has TRBV28 and TRBJ2-3; TRBD2 aligns across 8 bases. Trimming cost V 8 bases and J 0 bases; bases outside gene matches: 13. The CDR3 contains 17 residues. The germline gives CDR1 MDHEN, CDR2 SYDVKM. CDR3 residues: CASLLAGSSASTDTQYF. CDR3 in DNA: TGTGCCAGCTTGTTAGCGGGAAGTTCTGCTAGCACAGATACGCAGTATTTT.

The CDR3 is CASSPEGRSNTGELFF. CDR3 in DNA: TGTGCCAGCTCACCAGAGGGCAGATCGAACACCGGGGAGCTGTTTTTT. The rearrangement links TRBV18 to TRBJ2-2, with D perhaps matching TRBD2 (5 bases). The CDR3 runs 16 residues. V shed 2 bases and J shed 0 bases, with 10 bases lying between them. Germline V gene sequence: CDR1 KGHSH, CDR2 LQKENI.

A single count supports this clone. At one boundary the junction diverges from the germline segment, which might be a read error. CDR3: CGGGVDSPDTQYF. The DNA for the CDR3 is TGCGGGGGAGGGGTGGATAGTCCAGATACGCAGTATTTT. The V gene is TRBV30, the J gene TRBJ2-3, with 7 bases aligning to TRBD2. Germline CDR1 is GTSNPN and CDR2 is SVGIG (reference sequence). This CDR3 has 13 residues.

The chain uses TRBV5-1 and TRBJ2-1; the match to TRBD1 covers 7 bases. CDR1 SGHRS and CDR2 YFSETQ come from the germline V gene. CDR3 length equals 16 residues. The V segment lost 4 bases and the J segment 5 bases; nucleotides outside the gene matches: 12. The DNA for the CDR3 is TGCGCCAGCAGCCTAGTAAGGGGGCAGGCCCACAATGAGCAGTTCTTC. Translated: CASSLVRGQAHNEQFF.

The rearrangement joins TRBV28 to TRBJ1-1; a possible D gene is TRBD1 (6 bases). Looked up from germline, CDR1 is MDHEN and CDR2 is SYDVKM. The ends were cut back, 4 bases at V and 1 base at J, with 16 bases in the middle. This CDR3 spans 16 amino acids. CDR3 residues: CASSSRTDLPNTEAFF. The DNA for the CDR3 is TGTGCCAGCAGTTCAAGGACAGATCTTCCGAACACTGAAGCTTTCTTT.

The chain recombines TRBV13 with TRBJ2-1, with 9 bases matching TRBD2. Trimming at V came to 5 bases and at J to 8 bases, leaving 10 bases not matched to a gene. The germline CDR1 and CDR2 sequences are PRHDT and FYEKMQ (reference sequence). The CDR3 spans 15 residues. CDR3 DNA sequence: TGTGCCAGCAGCCTGGCCGGCGGGGGGGCCGATGAGCAGTTCTTC. Translating it yields CASSLAGGGADEQFF. Drawing the rest from reference TRBV13 and TRBJ2-1, the complete variable domain is AAGVIQSPRHLIKEKRETATLKCYPIPRHDTVYWYQQGPGQDPQFLISFYEKMQSDKGSIPDRFSAQQFSDYHSELNMSSLELGDSALYFCASSLAGGGADEQFFGPGTRLTVL.

The V and J genes are TRBV10-3 and TRBJ1-2, with a tentative D call TRBD1 (6 bases). Between the trimmed V and J ends, which lost 9 bases and 8 bases, there was a span of 16 bases. The CDR3 is made up of 12 amino acids. Germline-derived CDR1 and CDR2 are ENHRY and SYGVKD. The CDR3 protein is CAIGEGGFGYTF. CDR3 coding DNA: TGTGCCATTGGGGAGGGGGGCTTCGGCTACACCTTC.

This clone was recorded only once. V and J are TRBV5-4 and TRBJ1-3; D is ambiguous. Germline lookup yields CDR1 SGHNT and CDR2 YYREEE (reference sequence). The V end was cut by 4 bases, the J end by 1 base, with 18 bases between. The CDR3 is made up of 17 amino acids. In DNA, the CDR3 is TGTGCCAGCAGCGCTCGCCGAGGAGGGATATCTGGAAACACCATATATTTT. It encodes CASSARRGGISGNTIYF.